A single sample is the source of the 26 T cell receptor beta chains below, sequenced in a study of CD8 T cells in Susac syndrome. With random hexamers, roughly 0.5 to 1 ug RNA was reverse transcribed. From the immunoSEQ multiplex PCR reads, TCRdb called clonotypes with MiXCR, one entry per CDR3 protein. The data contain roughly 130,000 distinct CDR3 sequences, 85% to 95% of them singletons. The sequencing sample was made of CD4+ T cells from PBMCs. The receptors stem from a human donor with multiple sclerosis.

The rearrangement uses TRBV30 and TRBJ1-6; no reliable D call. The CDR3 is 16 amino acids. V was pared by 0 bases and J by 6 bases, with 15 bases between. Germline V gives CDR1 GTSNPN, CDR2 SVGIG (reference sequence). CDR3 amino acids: CAWSVPPGIFNSPLHF. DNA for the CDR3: TGTGCCTGGAGTGTACCCCCGGGAATCTTTAATTCACCCCTCCACTTT.

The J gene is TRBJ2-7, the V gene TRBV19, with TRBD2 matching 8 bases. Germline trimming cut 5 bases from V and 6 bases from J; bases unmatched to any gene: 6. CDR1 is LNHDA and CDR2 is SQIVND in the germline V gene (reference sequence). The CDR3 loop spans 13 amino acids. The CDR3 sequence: CASSGPGLGEQYF. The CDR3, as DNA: TGTGCCAGTAGTGGTCCGGGACTAGGCGAGCAGTACTTC.

The CDR3 spells CASSPMGSSSYEQYF. As DNA, the CDR3 is TGTGCCAGCAGCCCAATGGGATCCAGCTCCTACGAGCAGTACTTC. The genes are TRBV3-1 and TRBJ2-7; D gene ambiguous. The CDR3 has 15 amino acids. V was trimmed by 4 bases and J by 0 bases, leaving 13 bases between them. The germline V gene encodes CDR1 LGHDT and CDR2 YNNKEL (reference sequence).

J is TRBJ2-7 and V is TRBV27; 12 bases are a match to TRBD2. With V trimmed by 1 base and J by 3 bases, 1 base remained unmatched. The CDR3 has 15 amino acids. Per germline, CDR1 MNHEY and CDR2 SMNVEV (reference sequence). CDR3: CASSLLTSGSYEQYF. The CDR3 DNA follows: TGTGCCAGCAGTTTATTGACTAGCGGGAGCTACGAGCAGTACTTC.

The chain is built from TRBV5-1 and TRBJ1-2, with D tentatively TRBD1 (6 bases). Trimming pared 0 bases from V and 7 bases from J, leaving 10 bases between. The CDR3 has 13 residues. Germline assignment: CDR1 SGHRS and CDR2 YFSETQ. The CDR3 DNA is TGCGCCAGCAGCTTGGCAGGGGTCAGTGGCTACACCTTC. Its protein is CASSLAGVSGYTF.

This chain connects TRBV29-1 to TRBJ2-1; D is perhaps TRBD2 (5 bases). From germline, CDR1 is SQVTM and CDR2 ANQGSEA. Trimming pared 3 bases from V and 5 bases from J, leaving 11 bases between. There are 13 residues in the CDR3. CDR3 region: CSVDRPGNNEQFF. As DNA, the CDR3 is TGCAGCGTTGATAGACCGGGGAACAATGAGCAGTTCTTC.

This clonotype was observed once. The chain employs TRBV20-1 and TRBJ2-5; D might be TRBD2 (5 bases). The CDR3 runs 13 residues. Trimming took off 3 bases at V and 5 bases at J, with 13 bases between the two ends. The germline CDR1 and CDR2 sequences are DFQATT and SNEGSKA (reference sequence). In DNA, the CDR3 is TGCAGTGCTAGTTCGGTCCGGACTGAGACCCAGTACTTC. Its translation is CSASSVRTETQYF.

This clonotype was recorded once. CDR3 sequence: CASSVGQPNGELFF. In DNA, the CDR3 is TGTGCCAGCAGCGTAGGGCAGCCGAACGGGGAGCTGTTTTTT. V and J are TRBV9 and TRBJ2-2, with D unclear. Germline V gene lookup returns CDR1 SGDLS and CDR2 YYNGEE. The CDR3 has 14 amino acids. Deletions cut 0 bases from V and 7 bases from J, with 10 bases between.

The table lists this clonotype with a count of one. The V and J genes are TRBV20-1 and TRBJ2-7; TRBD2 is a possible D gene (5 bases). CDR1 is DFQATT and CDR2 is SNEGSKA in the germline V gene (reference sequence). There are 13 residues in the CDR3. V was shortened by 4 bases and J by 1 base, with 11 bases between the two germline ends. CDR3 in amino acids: CSATSHYSYEQYF. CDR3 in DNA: TGCAGTGCTACTAGCCACTATTCCTACGAGCAGTACTTC.

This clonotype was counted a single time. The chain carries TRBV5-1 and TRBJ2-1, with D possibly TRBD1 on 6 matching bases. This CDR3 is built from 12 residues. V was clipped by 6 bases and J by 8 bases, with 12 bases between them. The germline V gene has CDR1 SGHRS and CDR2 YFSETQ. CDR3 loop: CASTEDRYEQFF. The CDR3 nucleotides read TGCGCCAGCACCGAGGACAGATATGAGCAGTTCTTC.

The CDR3 sequence: CASSQDWVEEYEQFF. The CDR3, as DNA: TGCGCCAGCAGCCAAGATTGGGTAGAAGAGTATGAGCAGTTCTTC. The chain combines TRBV4-1 with TRBJ2-1; D unclear. CDR1 MGHRA and CDR2 YSYEKL come from the germline V gene. V lost 0 bases to trimming and J lost 8 bases, with 14 bases between them. There are 15 residues in the CDR3.

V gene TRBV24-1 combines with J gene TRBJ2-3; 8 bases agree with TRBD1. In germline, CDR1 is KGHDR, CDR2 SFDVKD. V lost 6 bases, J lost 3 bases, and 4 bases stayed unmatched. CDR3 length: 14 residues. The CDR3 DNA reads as TGTGCCACCAGTCGCCAGGGGGCAACAGATACGCAGTATTTT. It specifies CATSRQGATDTQYF.

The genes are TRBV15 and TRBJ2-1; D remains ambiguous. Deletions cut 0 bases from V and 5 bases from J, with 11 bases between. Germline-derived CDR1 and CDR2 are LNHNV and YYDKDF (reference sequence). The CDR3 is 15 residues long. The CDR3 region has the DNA TGTGCCACCAGCAGAGAGACCGGGTTTGACAATGAGCAGTTCTTC. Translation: CATSRETGFDNEQFF.

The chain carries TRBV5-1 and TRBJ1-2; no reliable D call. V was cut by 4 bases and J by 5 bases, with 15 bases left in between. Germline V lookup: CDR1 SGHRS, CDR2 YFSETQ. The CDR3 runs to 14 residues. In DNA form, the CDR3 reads TGCGCCAGCAGCGCCTTAACTGGGGAGTATGGCTACACCTTC. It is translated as CASSALTGEYGYTF.

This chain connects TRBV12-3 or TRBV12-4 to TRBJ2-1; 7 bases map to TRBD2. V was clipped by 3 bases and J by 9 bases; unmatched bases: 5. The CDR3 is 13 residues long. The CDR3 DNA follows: TGTGCCAGCAGTTTTTCGGGAGGAGCTGAGCAGTTCTTC. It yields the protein CASSFSGGAEQFF.

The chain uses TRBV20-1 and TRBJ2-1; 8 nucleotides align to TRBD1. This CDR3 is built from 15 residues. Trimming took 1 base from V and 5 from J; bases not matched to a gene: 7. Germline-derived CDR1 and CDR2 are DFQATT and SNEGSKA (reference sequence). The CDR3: CSARGLTGGNNEQFF. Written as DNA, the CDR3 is TGCAGTGCTAGAGGGTTAACAGGGGGGAACAATGAGCAGTTCTTC.

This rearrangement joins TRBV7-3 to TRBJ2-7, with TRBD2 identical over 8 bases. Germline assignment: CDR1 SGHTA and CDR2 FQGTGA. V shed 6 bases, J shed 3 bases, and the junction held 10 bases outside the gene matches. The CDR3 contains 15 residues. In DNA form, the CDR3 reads TGTGCCAGCAGTCTTCAAGCGGGGGAGAACTACGAGCAGTACTTC. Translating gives CASSLQAGENYEQYF.

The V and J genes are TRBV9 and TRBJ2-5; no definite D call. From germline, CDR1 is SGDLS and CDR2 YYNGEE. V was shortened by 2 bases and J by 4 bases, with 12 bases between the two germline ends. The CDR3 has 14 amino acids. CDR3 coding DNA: TGTGCCAGCAGCGTCTCTCAGCGTTCAGAGACCCAGTACTTC. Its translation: CASSVSQRSETQYF. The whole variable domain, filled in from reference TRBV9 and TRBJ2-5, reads DSGVTQTPKHLITATGQRVTLRCSPRSGDLSVYWYQQSLDQGLQFLIQYYNGEERAKGNILERFSAQQFPDLHSELNLSSLELGDSALYFCASSVSQRSETQYFGPGTRLLVL.

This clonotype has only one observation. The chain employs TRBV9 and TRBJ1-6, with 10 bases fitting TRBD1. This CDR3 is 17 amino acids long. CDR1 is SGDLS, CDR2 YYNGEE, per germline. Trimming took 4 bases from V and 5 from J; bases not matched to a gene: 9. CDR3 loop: CASSTRTGGTDNSPLHF. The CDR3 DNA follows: TGTGCCAGCAGCACAAGGACAGGGGGGACGGATAATTCACCCCTCCACTTT.

CDR3 loop: CASSTDGNSNQPQHF. The CDR3 coding sequence is TGTGCCAGCAGCACGGACGGAAATAGCAATCAGCCCCAGCATTTT. This rearrangement joins TRBV6-5 to TRBJ1-5; D gene unclear. CDR1 is MNHEY, CDR2 SVGAGI, per germline. Deletions cut 6 bases from V and 0 bases from J, with 12 bases between. The CDR3 has 15 amino acids.

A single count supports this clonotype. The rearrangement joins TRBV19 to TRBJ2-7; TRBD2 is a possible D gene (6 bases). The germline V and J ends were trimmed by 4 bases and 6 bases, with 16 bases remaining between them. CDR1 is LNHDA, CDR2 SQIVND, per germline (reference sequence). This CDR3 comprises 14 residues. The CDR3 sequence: CASSKPSGGFEQYF. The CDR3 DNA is TGTGCCAGTAGTAAACCCTCCGGGGGATTCGAGCAGTACTTC.

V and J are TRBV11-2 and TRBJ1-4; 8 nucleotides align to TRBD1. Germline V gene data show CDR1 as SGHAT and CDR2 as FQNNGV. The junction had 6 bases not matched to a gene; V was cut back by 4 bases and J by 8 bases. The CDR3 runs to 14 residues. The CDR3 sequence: CASSSGGPLEKLFF. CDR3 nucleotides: TGTGCCAGCAGCTCAGGGGGCCCACTAGAAAAACTGTTTTTT.

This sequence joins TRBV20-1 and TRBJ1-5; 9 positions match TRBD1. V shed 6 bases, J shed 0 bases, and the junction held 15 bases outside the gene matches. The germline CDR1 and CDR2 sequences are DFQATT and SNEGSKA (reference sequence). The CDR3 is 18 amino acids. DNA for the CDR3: TGCAGTGCCAAACGGGGTACAGGGGGCACCTATAGCAATCAGCCCCAGCATTTT. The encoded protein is CSAKRGTGGTYSNQPQHF.

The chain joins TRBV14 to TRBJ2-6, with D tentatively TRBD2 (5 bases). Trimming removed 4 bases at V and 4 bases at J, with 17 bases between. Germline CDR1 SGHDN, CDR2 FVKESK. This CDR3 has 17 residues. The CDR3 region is CASSRVLRAPGANVLTF. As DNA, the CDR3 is TGTGCCAGCAGCCGCGTTCTGAGGGCGCCAGGGGCCAACGTCCTGACTTTC.

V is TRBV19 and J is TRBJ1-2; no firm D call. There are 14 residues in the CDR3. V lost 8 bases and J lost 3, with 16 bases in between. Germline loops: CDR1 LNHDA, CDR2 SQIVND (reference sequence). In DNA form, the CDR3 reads TGTGCCAGTGCGTTGATGAGTGGAGACTATGGCTACACCTTC. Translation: CASALMSGDYGYTF.

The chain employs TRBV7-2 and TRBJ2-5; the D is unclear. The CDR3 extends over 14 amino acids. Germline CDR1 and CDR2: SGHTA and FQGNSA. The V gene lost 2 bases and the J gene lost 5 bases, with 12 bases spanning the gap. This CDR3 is CASSLPFRLETQYF. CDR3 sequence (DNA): TGTGCCAGCAGCTTACCTTTCAGGTTGGAGACCCAGTACTTC.